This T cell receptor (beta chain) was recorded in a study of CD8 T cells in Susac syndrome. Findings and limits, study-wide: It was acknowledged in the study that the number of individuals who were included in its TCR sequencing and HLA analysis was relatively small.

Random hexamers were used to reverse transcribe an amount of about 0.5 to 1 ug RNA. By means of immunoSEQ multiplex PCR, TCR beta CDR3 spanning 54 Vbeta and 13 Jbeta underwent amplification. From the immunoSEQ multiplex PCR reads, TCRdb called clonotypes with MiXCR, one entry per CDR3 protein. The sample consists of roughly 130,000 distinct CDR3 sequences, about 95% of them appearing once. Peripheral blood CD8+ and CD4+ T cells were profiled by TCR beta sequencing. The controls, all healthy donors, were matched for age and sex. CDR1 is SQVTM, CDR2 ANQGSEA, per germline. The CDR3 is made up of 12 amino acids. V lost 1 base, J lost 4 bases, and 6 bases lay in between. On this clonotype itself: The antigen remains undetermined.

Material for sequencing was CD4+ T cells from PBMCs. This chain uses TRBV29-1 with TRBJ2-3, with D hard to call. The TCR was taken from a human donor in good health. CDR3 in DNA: TGCAGCGTTGAAGTTGGGTCAGATACGCAGTATTTT. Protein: CSVEVGSDTQYF.